The clone carrying this T cell receptor beta chain was observed once. The antigen remains undetermined. Sequencing was performed with immunoSEQ multiplex PCR; in TCRdb, only in-frame clones are kept and a portion is missing. The sample holds about 83,000 clones; approximately 90% are singletons and the top ten take roughly 5.1%. These data belong to a study of T cell responses to AZD1222 COVID-19 vaccine. Overall study results and limits: Donors skewed white British and female; clonal diversity was possibly underestimated.

The ends lost 2 bases at V and 3 bases at J; junction bases unmatched: 0. Germline assignment: CDR1 SEHNR and CDR2 FQNEAQ (reference sequence). The CDR3 loop spans 13 amino acids. The source of this sequence is an adult in good health. The sequenced sample was peripheral blood, obtained on day 0 of MenACWY control vaccination. The chain is built from TRBV7-9 and TRBJ2-7, with 8 bases lining up with TRBD1. The CDR3 loop reads CASSLTGGYEQYF. The CDR3 DNA sequence: TGTGCCAGCAGCTTAACAGGGGGCTACGAGCAGTACTTC.